This T cell receptor (beta chain) is from a study of blood T cell repertoires in COVID-19. On the study more broadly: The United States, Italy and Spain were the sources of the acute and convalescent COVID-19 samples. T cells, B-cell-depleted T cells, or PBMCs provided the cDNA or gDNA that served as material.

How the authors handled the data: Quantification of nucleated cells was approximated via reference gene primer amplification. The method was immunoSEQ multiplex PCR; TCRdb's version includes in-frame clones alone and lacks a portion of them. From that table come the V and J calls and clone size; the DNA was used to work out D and trimming. The table includes 150,000 to 200,000 clones, 82% detected once. This CDR3 has 11 amino acids. Germline V gives CDR1 DFQATT, CDR2 SNEGSKA (reference sequence). V was clipped by 4 bases and J by 8 bases, with 10 bases between them. Seattle patients were enrolled during active infection and followed longitudinally.

V and J are TRBV20-1 and TRBJ2-3; possibly TRBD2 for D (6 bases). Sequencing input: peripheral blood. The receptor's source is a woman between 40 and 50 years old with COVID-19, enrolled during active disease. The CDR3 nucleotides are TGCAGTGCTACATTACTAGCTACGCAGTATTTT. Translation: CSATLLATQYF.